One and the same sample provided the 4 T cell receptor beta chains below, sequenced in a study of cytomegalovirus exposure and HLA in healthy donors (dated by TCRdb to 2016 to 2017). Library prep was done by the immunoSEQ multiplex PCR assay. The immuneACCESS repertoire file appears here via TCRdb, limited to in-frame rearrangements. These files lack a portion of the clones; in checked studies, under half of the deficit traces to unresolved V genes, and the cause of the others is not known. This sample gives 150,000 to 200,000 clones in total; about 80% of them show up just once. About 3% of the sample comes from the top ten. The specimen sequenced was PBMCs. The receptors were gathered from a woman aged 18-35 years in good health and CMV-seropositive.

This chain uses TRBV6-1 with TRBJ2-1; 9 bases agree with TRBD1. V lost 7 bases to trimming and J lost 6 bases; unmatched junction nucleotides: 7. CDR3 length equals 14 residues. Germline loops: CDR1 MNHNS, CDR2 SASEGT. This chain's CDR3 is CASKPGQGSNEQFF. CDR3 DNA sequence: TGTGCCAGCAAGCCGGGACAGGGTAGCAATGAGCAGTTCTTC.

This clone has a handful of counts. DNA of the CDR3: TGTGCCAGCAGGACTACCGGCCAGTACTTC. It is translated as CASRTTGQYF. The chain recombines TRBV2 with TRBJ2-7; D is possibly TRBD2 (5 bases). The CDR3 consists of 10 residues. Germline CDR1 reads SNHLY; CDR2 reads FYNNEI. Trimming stripped 6 bases from V and 10 bases from J, with 10 bases between.

V gene TRBV5-8 combines with J gene TRBJ2-7; perhaps TRBD1 as D (5 bases). The V end lost 0 bases, the J end lost 0 bases, and 10 bases lay between the germline ends. Germline V gives CDR1 SGHTS, CDR2 YDEGEE. This CDR3 has 15 amino acids. The CDR3 reads CASSLVQASSYEQYF. CDR3 nucleotides: TGTGCCAGCAGCTTGGTACAGGCGAGCTCCTACGAGCAGTACTTC. The full variable domain, with the rest looked up from reference TRBV5-8 and TRBJ2-7, is EAGVTQSPTHLIKTRGQQATLRCSPISGHTSVYWYQQALGLGLQFLLWYDEGEERNRGNFPPRFSGRQFPNYSSELNVNALELEDSALYLCASSLVQASSYEQYFGPGTRLTVT.

The rearrangement links TRBV7-8 to TRBJ2-5, with 8 bases that match TRBD1. This CDR3 region has 16 residues. Germline-derived CDR1 and CDR2 are SGHVS and FQNEAQ. The V segment lost 1 base and the J segment 5 bases; nucleotides outside the gene matches: 9. DNA of the CDR3: TGTGCCAGCAGCTTAGGGACAGGGCGTTTAGTCGAGACCCAGTACTTC. Translated: CASSLGTGRLVETQYF.